This TCR beta chain was profiled in a study of blood T cell repertoires in COVID-19 (TCRdb year 2020). Regarding the research as a whole: The collaborator samples originated in the United States, Italy and Spain and spanned the acute and convalescent phases of COVID-19. Where HLA class I and class II types were available, the types were taken from metadata supplied by the sample provider, not from assay-based typing. The prospective study material was composed of cDNA or gDNA derived from T cells, B-cell-depleted T cells, or PBMCs. The samples were drawn from the first 160 participants of the ongoing ImmuneRACE study and from 1,254 subjects provided by 6 global collaborators. Subjects who had been exposed to COVID-19, were actively infected with it, or had recovered from it provided the deeply sampled blood TCRbeta repertoires that made up the dataset. Sample metadata almost always included a de-identified subject ID, COVID-19 status, age in years and sex. The repertoires were released in a freely available public database meant as a resource for research on the immune response to SARS-CoV-2. What the research found in general, with its limitations: Clinical and demographic metadata were provided uncurated, with the amount varying by source and participant.

Whole blood was collected in K2EDTA tubes by collaborating institutions according to the institutions' own protocols. Collaborator samples were shipped for TCRbeta analysis as frozen whole blood, isolated PBMCs, or DNA extracted from either sample type. TCRbeta CDR3 regions were amplified from genomic DNA using the immunoSEQ Assay, a bias-controlled multiplex PCR. In the source study's methods: Nucleated cell counts per sample were estimated from amplification of reference gene primers within the assay. To quantify the absolute abundance of each unique TCRbeta CDR3 rearrangement, sequence reads were collapsed and filtered. Productive Simpson clonality was computed per sample as the square root of Simpson's diversity index over productive rearrangements. Entries here come from immuneACCESS through TCRdb and include only in-frame sequences with V and J called. Some clones fail to appear in such tables; in the studies checked, an unresolved V gene covers under half of the shortfall, and the cause of the remainder is unknown. V and J calls and clone size are those listed in that table; D and trimming were worked out from the DNA. In all, the sample holds 150,000 to 200,000 clones, and 80% of those were seen once. In total, the top ten clones hold around 7% of the sample.

Note on this clone: Its antigen is currently not known. No clone much larger than this one lies a single base away; base qualities are absent.

This receptor was obtained from a man in his sixties or seventies with active or convalescent COVID-19. Sequencing was done on a sample of peripheral blood.

In nucleotides, the sequence is TGTGCCAGCAGCTTGGTGTCACGAGACACTGAAGCTTTCTTT. Its protein is CASSLVSRDTEAFF. The chain couples TRBV5-4 to TRBJ1-1; too little of a D gene remains to name it. The CDR3 starts with the cysteine, ends with the phenylalanine, and has 14 residues. The CDR3 DNA has 42 bases and is translated from base 1. CDR1 is given as SGHNT and CDR2 as YYREEE, both from the germline V gene (reference sequence). The germline ends are 9 bases apart after V is trimmed by 0 bases and J by 3 bases.